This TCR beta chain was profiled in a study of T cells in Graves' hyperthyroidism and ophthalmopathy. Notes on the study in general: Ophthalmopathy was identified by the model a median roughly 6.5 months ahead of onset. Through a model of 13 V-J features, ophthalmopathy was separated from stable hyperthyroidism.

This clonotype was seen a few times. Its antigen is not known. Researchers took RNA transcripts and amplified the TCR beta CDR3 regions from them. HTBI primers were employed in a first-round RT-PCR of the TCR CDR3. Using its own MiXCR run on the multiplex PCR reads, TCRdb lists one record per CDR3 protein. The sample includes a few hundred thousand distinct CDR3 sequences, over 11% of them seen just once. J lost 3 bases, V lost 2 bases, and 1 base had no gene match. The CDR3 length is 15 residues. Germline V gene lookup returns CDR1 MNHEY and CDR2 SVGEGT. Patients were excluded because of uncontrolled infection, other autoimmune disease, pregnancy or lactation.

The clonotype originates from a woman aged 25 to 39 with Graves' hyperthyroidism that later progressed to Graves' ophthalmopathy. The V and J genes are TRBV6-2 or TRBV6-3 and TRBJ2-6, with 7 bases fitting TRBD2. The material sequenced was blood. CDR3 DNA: TGTGCCAGCAGTTACGCGGGGGATGGGGCCAACGTCCTGACTTTC. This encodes CASSYAGDGANVLTF.